Presented here are 19 T cell receptor beta chains from one specimen sequenced in a study of STAT5B mutations in CD4+ large granular lymphocyte leukemia. The method was immunoSEQ multiplex PCR; TCRdb's version includes in-frame clones alone and lacks a portion of them. The sample yields roughly 29,000 clones, 65% to 85% seen once. The material sequenced was CD4+ T cells from blood buffy coats. All receptors come from a human donor in good health.

V and J are TRBV6-4 and TRBJ2-3, with 8 bases lining up with TRBD2. The CDR3 length is 16 residues. Germline V lookup: CDR1 MRHNA, CDR2 SNTAGT. The J segment lost 4 bases and the V segment lost 0 bases, leaving 6 bases of the junction unmatched. CDR3 sequence (DNA): TGTGCCAGCAGTGACTCGATCCGGGGGGGCCCAGATACGCAGTATTTT. Residues: CASSDSIRGGPDTQYF.

The chain uses TRBV5-1 and TRBJ1-2; D call uncertain. Trimming took 4 bases from V and 0 from J, leaving 7 bases between them. Germline V gene data show CDR1 as SGHRS and CDR2 as YFSETQ. The CDR3 covers 13 residues. The CDR3 loop is CASSAGTNYGYTF. In DNA form, the CDR3 reads TGCGCCAGCAGCGCCGGGACTAACTATGGCTACACCTTC.

This clone was picked up a small number of times. The chain is built from TRBV6-5 and TRBJ1-4, with D possibly being TRBD1 (5 bases). V was clipped by 5 bases and J by 2 bases, with 9 bases between them. The CDR3 has 14 amino acids. From germline, CDR1 is MNHEY and CDR2 SVGAGI. The CDR3 bases are TGTGCCAGCAGTGGGACGATTACTAATGAAAAACTGTTTTTT. Translation gives CASSGTITNEKLFF.

This clone was recorded only once. The chain is built from TRBV15 and TRBJ2-7, with D tentatively TRBD2 (6 bases). Germline V lookup: CDR1 LNHNV, CDR2 YYDKDF (reference sequence). CDR3 size: 17 residues. V lost 0 bases and J 5 bases, leaving 20 bases between the germline ends. CDR3 loop: CATSRDMPLGGAHEQYV. The CDR3 DNA sequence: TGTGCCACCAGCAGAGATATGCCCCTCGGAGGGGCTCACGAGCAGTACGTC.

The chain combines TRBV15 with TRBJ2-5; 11 bases map to TRBD1. The ends lost 1 base at V and 3 bases at J; junction bases unmatched: 1. Germline lookup yields CDR1 LNHNV and CDR2 YYDKDF (reference sequence). The CDR3 covers 15 residues. The CDR3 region is CATSRGTGGEETQYF. CDR3 sequence (DNA): TGTGCCACCAGCAGAGGGACAGGGGGCGAAGAGACCCAGTACTTC.

The chain is built from TRBV6-1 and TRBJ2-1; 7 bases are a match to TRBD1. The CDR3 consists of 14 residues. J gave up 5 bases and V 6 bases, and 7 bases lay outside the gene matches. Germline assignment: CDR1 MNHNS and CDR2 SASEGT. The CDR3 region has the DNA TGTGCCAGCAGGGTGACAGGGAACCACAATGAGCAGTTCTTC. Protein product: CASRVTGNHNEQFF.

This sequence joins TRBV28 and TRBJ1-1, with a weak D call TRBD1 (5 bases). The ends were cut back, 5 bases at V and 1 base at J, with 14 bases in the middle. From germline, CDR1 is MDHEN and CDR2 SYDVKM. The CDR3 length is 15 residues. The CDR3 reads CASSGAGGRNTEAFF. CDR3 coding DNA: TGTGCCAGCAGTGGCGCGGGGGGACGGAACACTGAAGCTTTCTTT.

This clone was seen once. The chain employs TRBV5-1 and TRBJ2-5; 9 bases match TRBD2. V was pared by 4 bases and J by 5 bases, with 9 bases of the junction left unmatched. The germline V gene encodes CDR1 SGHRS and CDR2 YFSETQ. This CDR3 is built from 15 residues. The CDR3 DNA reads TGCGCCAGCAGCCTAGGGACTAGCAGCCGTGAGACCCAGTACTTC. Protein product: CASSLGTSSRETQYF.

The chain uses TRBV9 and TRBJ2-1; 7 nucleotides align to TRBD1. Germline CDR1 is SGDLS and CDR2 is YYNGEE. The CDR3 contains 15 residues. The V and J ends lost 0 bases and 5 bases, in that order; junction bases with no gene match: 5. The CDR3 region is CASSVVETGHNEQFF. For the CDR3, the DNA is TGTGCCAGCAGCGTAGTGGAGACAGGGCACAATGAGCAGTTCTTC.

The V and J genes are TRBV18 and TRBJ2-2; no clear D. The CDR3 totals 11 residues. Trimming left V 6 bases short and J 5 bases short, with 4 bases between. Germline assignment: CDR1 KGHSH and CDR2 LQKENI. The CDR3 reads CASSETGELFF. The CDR3 nucleotides are TGTGCCAGCTCGGAAACCGGGGAGCTGTTTTTT.

The CDR3 nucleotides read TGTGCCACCACGACAGGGAACACAGATACGCAGTATTTT. Protein sequence: CATTTGNTDTQYF. This chain connects TRBV19 to TRBJ2-3; 7 nucleotides align to TRBD1. This CDR3 comprises 13 residues. V was pared by 10 bases and J by 2 bases, with 6 bases of the junction left unmatched. Germline CDR1 and CDR2: LNHDA and SQIVND (reference sequence).

The rearrangement joins TRBV28 to TRBJ1-2; D remains ambiguous. Germline V CDR1 and CDR2: MDHEN, SYDVKM. The CDR3 length is 13 residues. V lost 3 bases, J lost 6 bases, and 11 bases lay in between. The CDR3 nucleotides are TGTGCCAGCAGTTTCTCCGGGATAAATGGCTACACCTTC. Translation: CASSFSGINGYTF.

The table lists this clone with a count of one. The chain is built from TRBV29-1 and TRBJ2-1; 16 bases fit TRBD2. The CDR3 sequence is 19 residues long. Germline trimming cut 7 bases from V and 0 bases from J; bases unmatched to any gene: 12. Germline V gene data show CDR1 as SQVTM and CDR2 as ANQGSEA. The CDR3 nucleotides read TGCAGCGAAGGGACTAGCGGGAGGGCAACCATCAGCTCCTACAATGAGCAGTTCTTC. Translated, it gives CSEGTSGRATISSYNEQFF.

The rearrangement links TRBV7-9 to TRBJ2-2; D remains ambiguous. Trimming shortened V by 3 bases and J by 2 bases, and 19 bases separated the two germline ends. The V gene's germline CDR1 is SEHNR and CDR2 FQNEAQ (reference sequence). The CDR3 consists of 18 residues. CDR3 residues: CASSFVFGGQANTGELFF. CDR3 nucleotides: TGTGCCAGCAGCTTTGTGTTCGGTGGGCAGGCCAACACCGGGGAGCTGTTTTTT.

The V gene is TRBV7-2, the J gene TRBJ2-3; 11 nucleotides agree with TRBD2. With V trimmed by 5 bases and J by 2 bases, 6 bases remained unmatched. The CDR3 has 16 amino acids. The V gene's germline CDR1 is SGHTA and CDR2 FQGNSA. This CDR3 reads CASSPNSGGATDTQYF. CDR3 sequence (DNA): TGTGCCAGCAGCCCTAATAGCGGGGGGGCCACAGATACGCAGTATTTT.

The chain employs TRBV27 and TRBJ1-5; D perhaps matches TRBD1 (5 bases). The germline V gene has CDR1 MNHEY and CDR2 SMNVEV (reference sequence). Between the trimmed V and J ends, which lost 3 bases and 9 bases, there was a span of 12 bases. This CDR3 region has 13 residues. CDR3 sequence (DNA): TGTGCCAGCAGTTTCTCCTGGGGGGGGCCCCAGCATTTT. Protein product: CASSFSWGGPQHF.

The chain uses TRBV5-4 and TRBJ1-2, with D unresolved. The CDR3 totals 14 residues. Germline CDR1 reads SGHNT; CDR2 reads YYREEE (reference sequence). The germline V and J ends were trimmed by 4 bases and 2 bases, with 12 bases remaining between them. The CDR3 sequence: CASSPGAGNYGYTF. The CDR3 DNA reads TGTGCCAGCAGCCCTGGAGCGGGAAACTATGGCTACACCTTC. Supplemented by reference TRBV5-4 and TRBJ1-2, the full variable domain reads ETGVTQSPTHLIKTRGQQVTLRCSSQSGHNTVSWYQQALGQGPQFIFQYYREEENGRGNFPPRFSGLQFPNYSSELNVNALELDDSALYLCASSPGAGNYGYTFGSGTRLTVV.

This sequence joins TRBV6-1 and TRBJ1-4; D unclear. With 1 base removed from V and 10 bases from J, the gap between germline ends came to 10 bases. CDR3 length equals 13 residues. Germline loops: CDR1 MNHNS, CDR2 SASEGT. The CDR3 loop reads CASSEDSARKLFF. The DNA for the CDR3 is TGTGCCAGCAGTGAAGATTCGGCAAGAAAACTGTTTTTT.

V gene TRBV5-6 combines with J gene TRBJ2-7, with 7 bases matching TRBD1. Looked up from germline, CDR1 is SGHDT and CDR2 is YYEEEE. V lost 4 bases, J lost 1 base, and 11 bases stayed unmatched. The CDR3 runs 16 residues. CDR3 region: CASSRLTGDHSYEQYV. The DNA for the CDR3 is TGTGCCAGCAGCCGTCTTACAGGGGACCATTCCTACGAGCAGTACGTC.